What follows are 6 T cell receptor beta chains derived from one specimen sequenced in a study of cytomegalovirus exposure and HLA in healthy donors. The PCR used 60 Vbeta and 13 Jbeta primers. Clones were sequenced by immunoSEQ multiplex PCR, and TCRdb holds only the in-frame ones, with some missing. The table has some 99,000 clones, approximately 71% seen once. The material sequenced was PBMCs. The receptor set was obtained from a female donor in good health and CMV-seronegative.

The gene calls are TRBV28 and TRBJ2-1; D remains ambiguous. The germline gives CDR1 MDHEN, CDR2 SYDVKM. The V and J ends lost 7 bases and 10 bases respectively, with 14 bases between them. The CDR3 has 12 residues. The CDR3 DNA follows: TGTGCCAGCACCACTGTTAAAAGAGAGCAGTTCTTC. The encoded protein is CASTTVKREQFF.

The V call is TRBV20-1, the J call TRBJ1-1; no definite D call. The CDR3 has 11 residues. CDR1 is DFQATT and CDR2 is SNEGSKA in the germline V gene (reference sequence). CDR3 region: CSRRYNTEAFF. CDR3 DNA sequence: TGCAGCCGCAGATACAACACTGAAGCTTTCTTT.

J is TRBJ2-7 and V is TRBV9; a possible D gene is TRBD1 (6 bases). Germline CDR1 and CDR2: SGDLS and YYNGEE. The CDR3 has 14 amino acids. With 0 bases removed from V and 5 bases from J, the gap between germline ends came to 12 bases. The CDR3 DNA reads TGTGCCAGCAGCGTAGCGGCAGGGGCGGACGAGCAGTACTTC. The encoded protein is CASSVAAGADEQYF.

This sequence joins TRBV30 and TRBJ1-2; D gene unclear. Germline lookup yields CDR1 GTSNPN and CDR2 SVGIG (reference sequence). The CDR3 length is 11 residues. Trimming removed 1 base from V and 3 bases from J, with 3 bases in between. This chain's CDR3 is CAWSAYYGYTF. The CDR3, as DNA: TGTGCCTGGAGTGCATACTATGGCTACACCTTC.

Concerning this clone: Compared with germline, one end of the junction differs, possibly owing to a read error. The chain links TRBV9 to TRBJ2-2; a weak D match, TRBD2 (5 bases). The CDR3 covers 16 residues. CDR1 and CDR2 (germline): SGDLS, YYNGEE. CDR3 loop: CVSSGRTAPRSGELFF. The CDR3 nucleotides are TGTGTCAGCAGCGGAAGGACTGCCCCTCGATCCGGGGAGCTGTTTTTT.

This clone was counted between two and nine times. This sequence joins TRBV7-6 and TRBJ2-5; D is unclear. The CDR3 length is 11 residues. The germline CDR1 and CDR2 sequences are SGHVS and FNYEAQ. V lost 5 bases and J lost 1, with 2 bases in between. The CDR3 bases are TGTGCCAGCAGCCTCCAAGAGACCCAGTACTTC. Translation gives CASSLQETQYF.